A selection of T cell receptor beta chains follows, all from one sample in a study of T cell responses to AZD1222 COVID-19 vaccine. Sequencing was performed with immunoSEQ multiplex PCR; in TCRdb, only in-frame clones are kept and a portion is missing. In the table there are around 150,000 clones, roughly 92% of which are singletons. The sample was peripheral blood, taken on day 0 of AZD1222 vaccination. The receptors come from an adult in good health. The CDR3 runs from the conserved cysteine through the conserved F or W. D genes are given only for firm matches. The size of a clone is reported for some rows only, either as once, few or many, or as a class for expanded clones.

CDR3aa	CDR3nt	v_gene	j_gene	d_gene	abundance
CAISERGTENSPLHF	TGTGCCATCAGTGAGCGTGGGACTGAAAATTCACCCCTCCACTTT	TRBV10-3	TRBJ1-6	NA	NA
CATSTGSSTEAFF	TGTGCCACCAGCACCGGGAGCTCAACTGAAGCTTTCTTT	TRBV15	TRBJ1-1	NA	NA
CASSARDREEKLFF	TGTGCCAGCAGCGCCCGGGACAGGGAGGAAAAACTGTTTTTT	TRBV7-9	TRBJ1-4	TRBD1	NA
CASSDSGGVTGELFF	TGTGCCAGCAGCGACTCGGGGGGGGTCACCGGGGAGCTGTTTTTT	TRBV28	TRBJ2-2	TRBD2	NA
CSVDNNEQFF	TGCAGCGTTGATAATAATGAGCAGTTCTTC	TRBV29-1	TRBJ2-1	NA	NA
CASSQGQMNTEAFF	TGTGCCAGCAGCCAAGGACAGATGAACACTGAAGCTTTCTTT	TRBV11-2	TRBJ1-1	NA	NA
CASSQQSNEKLFF	TGTGCCAGCAGTCAACAGTCAAATGAAAAACTGTTTTTT	TRBV6-5	TRBJ1-4	NA	NA
CASSPRTGGRETQYF	TGTGCCAGCTCACCACGGACAGGGGGTAGGGAGACCCAGTACTTC	TRBV18	TRBJ2-5	TRBD1	NA
CASSRGSLKTQYF	TGTGCCAGCAGCAGAGGGTCTTTGAAGACCCAGTACTTC	TRBV11-2	TRBJ2-5	NA	NA
CASSARVRDSPLHF	TGTGCCAGCAGCGCAAGAGTGAGGGATTCACCCCTCCACTTT	TRBV5-6	TRBJ1-6	NA	NA
CASSLTPYGAFF	TGTGCCAGCAGCCTGACTCCTTACGGGGCTTTCTTT	TRBV2	TRBJ1-1	NA	NA
CASSISPPLEDYGYTF	TGTGCCAGTAGTATTAGCCCCCCCCTAGAGGACTATGGCTACACCTTC	TRBV19	TRBJ1-2	NA	NA
CASSLSRLSGGYTF	TGTGCCAGCAGTTTAAGCCGGTTGAGCGGTGGCTACACCTTC	TRBV27	TRBJ1-2	NA	once
CASSLGYGVEQFF	TGTGCCAGCAGTTTAGGATATGGCGTTGAGCAGTTCTTC	TRBV12-3/TRBV12-4	TRBJ2-1	NA	NA
CASSTDRALTEAFF	TGTGCCAGCAGTACAGACAGGGCCCTCACTGAAGCTTTCTTT	TRBV27	TRBJ1-1	TRBD1	NA
CASSQGALQETQYF	TGTGCCAGTAGTCAGGGAGCCTTACAAGAGACCCAGTACTTC	TRBV19	TRBJ2-5	NA	NA
CASSEGRDRINGYTF	TGTGCCAGCAGTGAAGGCCGGGACAGGATCAATGGCTACACCTTC	TRBV2	TRBJ1-2	TRBD1	NA
CASSVGSGGASGNTIYF	TGTGCCAGCAGCGTAGGTTCGGGGGGCGCATCCGGAAACACCATATATTTT	TRBV9	TRBJ1-3	NA	NA
CASSYRGEETTQYF	TGTGCCAGCAGTTACCGAGGGGAAGAGACGACCCAGTACTTC	TRBV6-6	TRBJ2-5	NA	NA
CASSGGGARYGYTF	TGTGCCAGCAGTGGGGGGGGCGCTCGGTATGGCTACACCTTC	TRBV5-4	TRBJ1-2	NA	NA
CASSFSGRASDTQYF	TGTGCCAGCAGCTTTAGCGGGAGGGCCTCAGATACGCAGTATTTT	TRBV7-3	TRBJ2-3	TRBD2	NA
CASSQDPAGVPYGYTF	TGTGCCAGCAGCCAAGATCCGGCAGGGGTCCCCTATGGCTACACCTTC	TRBV3-1/TRBV3-2	TRBJ1-2	NA	once
CASSRTSGETQYF	TGTGCCAGCAGTCGTACTAGCGGAGAGACCCAGTACTTC	TRBV7-9	TRBJ2-5	TRBD2	NA
CAWSGVGTSGSPLHF	TGTGCCTGGAGTGGAGTGGGAACGTCTGGTTCACCCCTCCACTTT	TRBV30	TRBJ1-6	NA	NA
CASSGGETSTDTQYF	TGTGCCAGCAGCGGCGGGGAGACTAGCACAGATACGCAGTATTTT	TRBV7-9	TRBJ2-3	NA	once
CASKQGENYGYTF	TGTGCCAGCAAACAGGGAGAGAACTATGGCTACACCTTC	TRBV2	TRBJ1-2	NA	once
CSPGVSPLHF	TGCAGTCCAGGGGTTTCACCCCTCCACTTT	TRBV20-1	TRBJ1-6	NA	NA
CASSPSGLEETQYF	TGTGCCAGCAGTCCCTCGGGACTAGAAGAGACCCAGTACTTC	TRBV7-3	TRBJ2-5	TRBD2	NA
CSASWGNTEAFF	TGCAGTGCTAGTTGGGGAAACACTGAAGCTTTCTTT	TRBV20-1	TRBJ1-1	NA	NA
CASSLEGVNSPLHF	TGTGCCAGCAGCTTAGAGGGGGTTAATTCACCCCTCCACTTT	TRBV7-9	TRBJ1-6	NA	NA
CASSLTVSNTYGYTF	TGTGCCAGCAGCCTAACAGTATCCAATACCTATGGCTACACCTTC	TRBV6-5	TRBJ1-2	NA	NA
CASSLASGVNTDTQYF	TGCGCCAGCAGCTTGGCCTCGGGGGTTAACACAGATACGCAGTATTTT	TRBV5-1	TRBJ2-3	NA	NA
CAWEQTGANTEAFF	TGTGCCTGGGAACAAACAGGGGCGAACACTGAAGCTTTCTTT	TRBV30	TRBJ1-1	TRBD1	NA
CASSLVRQETQYF	TGTGCCAGCAGCTTAGTGCGGCAAGAGACCCAGTACTTC	TRBV7-9	TRBJ2-5	NA	NA
CASSQGQGSGNTIYF	TGTGCCAGCAGCCAAGGACAGGGGAGTGGAAACACCATATATTTT	TRBV9	TRBJ1-3	TRBD1	NA
CASSQDVRQGLQGYTF	TGTGCCAGCAGCCAAGATGTAAGACAGGGCCTGCAGGGCTACACCTTC	TRBV3-1/TRBV3-2	TRBJ1-2	TRBD1	NA
CASSLAGLAIPTGELFF	TGTGCCAGCAGCTTAGCTGGACTAGCCATCCCCACCGGGGAGCTGTTTTTT	TRBV7-6	TRBJ2-2	TRBD2	NA
CASSTTREGEKLFF	TGTGCCAGCAGCACAACTAGGGAAGGCGAAAAACTGTTTTTT	TRBV11-2	TRBJ1-4	NA	NA
CASSKGQGDYGYTF	TGCGCCAGCAGCAAGGGACAGGGAGACTATGGCTACACCTTC	TRBV5-1	TRBJ1-2	TRBD1	NA
CSVSGPGAEAFF	TGCAGCGTATCGGGCCCCGGGGCTGAAGCTTTCTTT	TRBV29-1	TRBJ1-1	NA	once
CASGTGGGYDGYTF	TGTGCCAGCGGGACAGGGGGGGGATATGATGGCTACACCTTC	TRBV6-5	TRBJ1-2	TRBD1	NA
CASSLPGSTGELFF	TGCGCCAGCAGCTTGCCCGGGTCCACCGGGGAGCTGTTTTTT	TRBV5-1	TRBJ2-2	NA	NA
CSVKQGQGNYGYTF	TGCAGCGTTAAGCAGGGGCAGGGGAACTATGGCTACACCTTC	TRBV29-1	TRBJ1-2	NA	NA
CACSPGPGLNQPQHF	TGTGCCTGTTCTCCGGGACCGGGGCTCAATCAGCCCCAGCATTTT	TRBV30	TRBJ1-5	NA	NA
CASSRNGGTANTGELFF	TGCGCCAGCAGCCGGAACGGCGGGACAGCTAACACCGGGGAGCTGTTTTTT	TRBV4-3	TRBJ2-2	NA	NA
CASSEGLAAWDEQFF	TGTGCCAGCAGTGAGGGACTAGCGGCTTGGGATGAGCAGTTCTTC	TRBV6-1	TRBJ2-1	TRBD2	NA
CASSGQHTEAFF	TGTGCCAGCTCGGGACAGCACACTGAAGCTTTCTTT	TRBV28	TRBJ1-1	TRBD1	once
CASRPRTSGANVLTF	TGTGCCAGTAGGCCGAGGACCTCTGGGGCCAACGTCCTGACTTTC	TRBV19	TRBJ2-6	NA	once
CASSQGVGEGFNYGYTF	TGCGCCAGCAGCCAAGGAGTAGGGGAAGGGTTTAACTATGGCTACACCTTC	TRBV4-1	TRBJ1-2	NA	NA
CAGRRQGQGNGNTIYF	TGTGCCGGAAGACGGCAGGGACAGGGGAACGGAAACACCATATATTTT	TRBV2	TRBJ1-3	TRBD1	NA
CATGTGALNEQFF	TGTGCCACCGGGACAGGGGCCCTCAATGAGCAGTTCTTC	TRBV19	TRBJ2-1	TRBD1	NA
CASSLDTNQETQYF	TGCGCCAGCAGCTTGGATACGAACCAAGAGACCCAGTACTTC	TRBV5-1	TRBJ2-5	NA	NA
CASTGTGGEKLFF	TGTGCCAGTACAGGGACAGGGGGTGAAAAACTGTTTTTT	TRBV19	TRBJ1-4	TRBD1	NA
CASSLEGIDTEAFF	TGTGCCAGCAGCTTAGAAGGGATCGACACTGAAGCTTTCTTT	TRBV11-3	TRBJ1-1	NA	once
CASGRDTGELFF	TGTGCCAGCGGCAGGGACACCGGGGAGCTGTTTTTT	TRBV19	TRBJ2-2	NA	NA
CASSLVGFRNTEAFF	TGTGCCAGCAGCTTAGTGGGCTTCCGGAACACTGAAGCTTTCTTT	TRBV7-9	TRBJ1-1	NA	NA
CAISAVTGTYGYTF	TGTGCCATCAGTGCCGTAACAGGGACCTATGGCTACACCTTC	TRBV10-3	TRBJ1-2	NA	NA
CASSIEVRGQPQHF	TGTGCCAGTAGTATTGAGGTCCGCGGTCAGCCCCAGCATTTT	TRBV19	TRBJ1-5	NA	NA
CASSPRVGTRTDTQYF	TGTGCCAGCAGCCCCCGAGTTGGGACTAGGACAGATACGCAGTATTTT	TRBV7-6	TRBJ2-3	TRBD2	NA
CASSQPLNQPQHF	TGTGCCAGCAGCCAGCCCTTAAATCAGCCCCAGCATTTT	TRBV28	TRBJ1-5	NA	NA